One sample yielded the 24 T cell receptor beta chains listed below, sequenced in a study of T cells in Graves' hyperthyroidism and ophthalmopathy. RNA transcripts served as the template for amplifying TCR beta CDR3 regions. During a first-round RT-PCR of the TCR CDR3, the HTBI primer set was used. TCRdb independently ran MiXCR on the multiplex PCR reads; one entry per CDR3 protein. The table lists some 570,000 distinct CDR3 sequences, under 20% of them singletons. The sequenced sample was blood. The source is a woman aged 18 to 35 with Graves' ophthalmopathy.

In this sample, this clonotype turned up a few times. The V gene is TRBV5-6, the J gene TRBJ2-3; 10 positions match TRBD2. Germline V lookup: CDR1 SGHDT, CDR2 YYEEEE. The CDR3 is 16 residues long. The ends lost 2 bases at V and 2 bases at J; junction bases unmatched: 5. CDR3 region: CASSFVLAGLTDTQYF. In DNA, the CDR3 is TGTGCCAGCAGCTTCGTACTAGCGGGACTCACAGATACGCAGTATTTT.

Many counts were recorded for this clonotype. V and J are TRBV6-1 and TRBJ1-1; tentative D call: TRBD1 (5 bases). Germline V CDR1 and CDR2: MNHNS, SASEGT. This CDR3 comprises 11 residues. V lost 5 bases, J lost 7 bases, and 8 bases lay in between. CDR3 amino acids: CASSSGVEAFF. The DNA for the CDR3 is TGTGCCAGCAGTTCGGGGGTTGAAGCTTTCTTT.

This clonotype was observed a few times. This sequence joins TRBV7-9 and TRBJ2-7; TRBD2 aligns across 7 bases. Unmatched junction bases numbered 12, after V lost 9 bases and J lost 4 bases. Germline V gives CDR1 SEHNR, CDR2 FQNEAQ (reference sequence). CDR3 length equals 14 residues. DNA for the CDR3: TGTGCCAGTTCTTGGGAGGGTCACGAGTACGAGCAGTACTTC. Its protein product is CASSWEGHEYEQYF.

This clonotype showed up just a few times. This chain connects TRBV30 to TRBJ2-6; perhaps TRBD2 as D (5 bases). This CDR3 spans 15 amino acids. Germline V gene lookup returns CDR1 GTSNPN and CDR2 SVGIG (reference sequence). The ends were cut back, 2 bases at V and 4 bases at J, with 12 bases in the middle. CDR3 loop: CAWSQTERGANVLTF. The CDR3 nucleotides read TGTGCCTGGAGTCAAACCGAGCGGGGGGCCAACGTCCTGACTTTC.

This clonotype was counted a few times. The CDR3 coding sequence is TGTGCCAGCAGTTTTGGGGAAAGCACTGAAGCTTTCTTT. Translation: CASSFGESTEAFF. The chain combines TRBV27 with TRBJ1-1; D remains unclear. With 3 bases removed from V and 4 bases from J, the gap between germline ends came to 9 bases. Germline-derived CDR1 and CDR2 are MNHEY and SMNVEV (reference sequence). The CDR3 sequence is 13 residues long.

This chain uses TRBV9 with TRBJ2-3; D might be TRBD2 (5 bases). With 3 bases removed from V and 6 bases from J, the gap between germline ends came to 11 bases. The CDR3 totals 13 residues. Looked up from germline, CDR1 is SGDLS and CDR2 is YYNGEE. In DNA, the CDR3 is TGTGCCAGCAGCGCCGGTACTAGGGATACGCAGTATTTT. Protein product: CASSAGTRDTQYF.

The chain combines TRBV9 with TRBJ2-2, with 9 positions matching TRBD2. The germline gives CDR1 SGDLS, CDR2 YYNGEE. This CDR3 region has 14 residues. V was pared by 6 bases and J by 7 bases, with 7 bases of the junction left unmatched. The CDR3 spells CASNQREEVGELFF. The CDR3 DNA is TGTGCCAGCAACCAGCGGGAGGAGGTCGGGGAGCTGTTTTTT.

This clonotype was counted ten times or more. This sequence joins TRBV7-9 and TRBJ1-2; D might be TRBD1 (6 bases). Trimming pared 1 base from V and 0 bases from J, leaving 9 bases between. Per germline, CDR1 SEHNR and CDR2 FQNEAQ (reference sequence). This CDR3 has 15 residues. CDR3 bases: TGTGCCAGCAGCTTAGAGACAGGCCCTAACTATGGCTACACCTTC. Protein sequence: CASSLETGPNYGYTF.

Many counts were recorded for this clonotype. The V call is TRBV28, the J call TRBJ2-5; possibly TRBD2 for D (7 bases). The CDR3 covers 16 residues. Germline V gene data show CDR1 as MDHEN and CDR2 as SYDVKM. Trimming took 5 bases from V and 2 from J, leaving 18 bases between them. The CDR3 DNA reads as TGTGCCAGCAGTCCCAATAGGGGGGGGGTTCAAGAGACCCAGTACTTC. It encodes CASSPNRGGVQETQYF.

The chain carries TRBV7-9 and TRBJ2-7; D is ambiguous. Trimming took off 5 bases at V and 5 bases at J, with 22 bases between the two ends. CDR1 is SEHNR, CDR2 FQNEAQ, per germline (reference sequence). This CDR3 contains 16 residues. CDR3 amino acids: CASSPLTFTDGDEQYF. DNA for the CDR3: TGTGCCAGCAGCCCTTTAACCTTTACGGACGGCGACGAGCAGTACTTC.

This chain connects TRBV28 to TRBJ2-6, with a weak D call TRBD2 (5 bases). Germline lookup yields CDR1 MDHEN and CDR2 SYDVKM. The CDR3 extends over 16 amino acids. Trimming took 6 bases from V and 0 from J, leaving 12 bases between them. CDR3 sequence (DNA): TGTGCCAGCAGGAAGGACTTGCGCTCTGGGGCCAACGTCCTGACTTTC. This translates into CASRKDLRSGANVLTF.

This clonotype is a singleton in its sample. The chain is built from TRBV6-2 or TRBV6-3 and TRBJ2-1; 9 nucleotides align to TRBD1. Germline V gene lookup returns CDR1 MNHEY and CDR2 SVGEGT. V was clipped by 5 bases and J by 9 bases; unmatched bases: 8. This CDR3 spans 14 amino acids. The CDR3 DNA reads TGTGCCAGCAGTCCCGGGACAGGGCAGGGTGAGCAGTTCTTC. Translating it yields CASSPGTGQGEQFF.

Ten or more counts support this clonotype. The chain couples TRBV7-2 to TRBJ2-7; weak D call: TRBD2 (6 bases). Germline V CDR1 and CDR2: SGHTA, FQGNSA. CDR3 size: 14 residues. V was shortened by 2 bases and J by 4 bases, with 12 bases between the two germline ends. This CDR3 reads CASSLSGLAYEQYF. The CDR3 DNA is TGTGCCAGCAGCTTATCGGGACTTGCTTACGAGCAGTACTTC.

This clonotype was recorded many times. The genes are TRBV6-2 or TRBV6-3 and TRBJ2-3; TRBD2 matches 10 bases. The germline CDR1 and CDR2 sequences are MNHEY and SVGEGT. CDR3 length: 15 amino acids. The V gene end was trimmed by 7 bases and the J gene end by 2 bases; junction bases not matched to a gene: 6. The CDR3 coding sequence is TGTGCCAGCACCCCCGGGACTAGCGACACAGATACGCAGTATTTT. Translating it yields CASTPGTSDTDTQYF.

There are many counts of this clonotype. The rearrangement uses TRBV2 and TRBJ1-1; 8 positions agree with TRBD1. The V gene's germline CDR1 is SNHLY and CDR2 FYNNEI. The CDR3 spans 14 residues. V lost 6 bases and J lost 6; bases outside the gene matches: 9. The DNA for the CDR3 is TGTGCCAGCAGGGTCGACAGGGGAATGGCTGAAGCTTTCTTT. Its translation is CASRVDRGMAEAFF.

This clonotype has a count of ten or more. This chain joins TRBV7-8 and TRBJ2-7; D remains ambiguous. This CDR3 is built from 12 residues. V shed 10 bases and J shed 1 base, with 11 bases lying between them. Per germline, CDR1 SGHVS and CDR2 FQNEAQ. The CDR3 here is CATLTRSYEQYF. DNA of the CDR3: TGTGCCACCCTGACACGTTCCTACGAGCAGTACTTC.

This clonotype was recorded at least ten times. This chain uses TRBV6-2 or TRBV6-3 with TRBJ1-1; D is perhaps TRBD1 (5 bases). Germline-derived CDR1 and CDR2 are MNHEY and SVGEGT. Between the trimmed V and J ends, which lost 2 bases and 3 bases, there was a span of 16 bases. This CDR3 comprises 16 residues. The CDR3 is CASSYRQGGHHTEAFF. For the CDR3, the DNA is TGTGCCAGCAGTTACCGCCAGGGAGGCCACCACACTGAAGCTTTCTTT.

This clonotype was seen repeatedly, ten times or more. This rearrangement joins TRBV28 to TRBJ1-1; D is perhaps TRBD1 (5 bases). CDR1 and CDR2 (germline): MDHEN, SYDVKM. Trimming removed 5 bases at V and 0 bases at J, with 22 bases between. CDR3 length: 18 amino acids. The CDR3 coding sequence is TGTGCCAGCAGTACGCGGGAGGGGCTCCGGTTCATGAACACTGAAGCTTTCTTT. It specifies CASSTREGLRFMNTEAFF.

This clonotype was found many times. The chain joins TRBV6-1 to TRBJ1-1, with D unresolved. Trimming removed 6 bases at V and 7 bases at J, with 15 bases between. Germline assignment: CDR1 MNHNS and CDR2 SASEGT. The CDR3 is made up of 13 amino acids. CDR3 in amino acids: CASSPTFGDEAFF. The CDR3 bases are TGTGCCAGCAGCCCTACCTTTGGGGATGAAGCTTTCTTT.

This clonotype was detected many times. The V call is TRBV27, the J call TRBJ2-3, with D possibly matching TRBD2 (6 bases). V was shortened by 2 bases and J by 2 bases, with 14 bases between the two germline ends. Germline loops: CDR1 MNHEY, CDR2 SMNVEV (reference sequence). CDR3 length equals 16 residues. CDR3 in DNA: TGTGCCAGCAGTTTAAACGGGGGTCCTTACACAGATACGCAGTATTTT. Amino acids: CASSLNGGPYTDTQYF.

This clonotype has ten or more counts. The gene calls are TRBV29-1 and TRBJ2-1, with 7 bases identical to TRBD2. CDR3 length: 16 residues. V was clipped by 0 bases and J by 3 bases; unmatched bases: 8. Germline-derived CDR1 and CDR2 are SQVTM and ANQGSEA. CDR3 sequence (DNA): TGCAGCGTTGAAGATGCCCTAAGCGGGGTCTACAATGAGCAGTTCTTC. As protein: CSVEDALSGVYNEQFF.

This clonotype was picked up many times. The V and J genes are TRBV12-3 or TRBV12-4 and TRBJ2-7; TRBD1 matches at 7 bases. The CDR3 contains 18 residues. V was clipped by 2 bases and J by 6 bases; unmatched bases: 19. This chain's CDR3 is CASSLKRLRGTDPPEQYF. In DNA, the CDR3 is TGTGCCAGCAGTTTAAAAAGATTAAGAGGGACAGATCCCCCCGAGCAGTACTTC.

This clonotype was detected many times. The rearrangement links TRBV28 to TRBJ2-6; possibly TRBD1 for D (6 bases). This CDR3 is built from 16 residues. The germline V and J ends were trimmed by 3 bases and 4 bases, with 13 bases remaining between them. In germline, CDR1 is MDHEN, CDR2 SYDVKM. CDR3 in amino acids: CASSFGGASGANVLTF. The CDR3 DNA reads TGTGCCAGCAGTTTTGGGGGCGCTTCCGGGGCCAACGTCCTGACTTTC.

V gene TRBV7-3 combines with J gene TRBJ2-5, with 13 bases identical to TRBD2. The V and J ends lost 5 bases and 2 bases, in that order; junction bases with no gene match: 20. Germline V gene data show CDR1 as SGHTA and CDR2 as FQGTGA. The CDR3 is 21 residues long. The CDR3 DNA reads as TGTGCCAGCAGCCCCCTCGGGGGTGGACTAGCGGGAGACGTGTGGCAAGAGACCCAGTACTTC. This sequence encodes CASSPLGGGLAGDVWQETQYF.